The 31 T cell receptor beta chains given below trace back to one sample, sequenced in a study of cytomegalovirus exposure and HLA in healthy donors (dated 2017 in TCRdb). Library prep was done by the immunoSEQ multiplex PCR assay. A mixture of 60 forward primers for TCR Vbeta segments and 13 reverse primers for TCR Jbeta segments was used in the multiplex PCR. Held by TCRdb, this immuneACCESS table contains in-frame sequences only and omits some clones. Under half of the omission traces to an unresolved V gene where checked; the cause of the rest is unknown. The sample table shows some 160,000 clones, and 85% are seen once. The ten largest clones capture approximately 2.5% of the sample. Sequences were obtained from PBMCs. The receptors originated from a man younger than 40 in good health and CMV-seropositive.

This CDR3 is CASSRTGGTEAFF. DNA of the CDR3: TGTGCCAGCAGCCGAACAGGGGGCACTGAAGCTTTCTTT. The J gene is TRBJ1-1, the V gene TRBV11-2; 8 nucleotides match TRBD1. The V segment lost 5 bases and the J segment 4 bases; nucleotides outside the gene matches: 3. The CDR3 is 13 amino acids. Per the germline V gene, CDR1 is SGHAT and CDR2 is FQNNGV. Full variable domain (missing parts from reference TRBV11-2 and TRBJ1-1): EAGVAQSPRYKIIEKRQSVAFWCNPISGHATLYWYQQILGQGPKLLIQFQNNGVVDDSQLPKDRFSAERLKGVDSTLKIQPAKLEDSAVYLCASSRTGGTEAFFGQGTRLTVV.

The chain recombines TRBV7-3 with TRBJ2-3; no firm D call. V lost 5 bases to trimming and J lost 4 bases, with 22 bases between them. Germline CDR1 is SGHTA and CDR2 is FQGTGA. The CDR3 spans 17 residues. The CDR3 DNA reads as TGTGCCAGCAGCCCCCACCCCGCGCGCGGAAGTGCAGATACGCAGTATTTT. Its protein is CASSPHPARGSADTQYF. The entire variable domain, with the rest obtained from reference TRBV7-3 and TRBJ2-3, is as follows: GAGVSQTPSNKVTEKGKYVELRCDPISGHTALYWYRQSLGQGPEFLIYFQGTGAADDSGLPNDRFFAVRPEGSVSTLKIQRTERGDSAVYLCASSPHPARGSADTQYFGPGTRLTVL.

The sample holds a few counts of this clone. The chain employs TRBV10-3 and TRBJ1-1; TRBD1 matches at 8 bases. This CDR3 has 15 amino acids. The junction had 3 bases not matched to a gene; V was cut back by 2 bases and J by 1 base. Germline-derived CDR1 and CDR2 are ENHRY and SYGVKD. Written as DNA, the CDR3 is TGTGCCATCAGTGAGCCTGGACAGGGGAACACTGAAGCTTTCTTT. This encodes CAISEPGQGNTEAFF.

The chain couples TRBV7-8 to TRBJ2-7; tentatively, D is TRBD2 (6 bases). Germline CDR1 SGHVS, CDR2 FQNEAQ. V lost 1 base and J lost 2, with 12 bases in between. The CDR3 loop spans 15 amino acids. The CDR3 bases are TGTGCCAGCAGCTTAGGGGGACTTACTACCTACGAGCAGTACTTC. This gives the protein CASSLGGLTTYEQYF.

The chain carries TRBV9 and TRBJ2-3, with TRBD2 matching 11 bases. This CDR3 is built from 16 residues. Losses at the gene ends were 4 bases for V and 2 bases for J; bases not matched to a gene: 6. The germline gives CDR1 SGDLS, CDR2 YYNGEE. The CDR3 is CASSSGTSGYTDTQYF. The DNA of the CDR3 is TGTGCCAGCAGCTCTGGGACTAGCGGATACACAGATACGCAGTATTTT.

The chain uses TRBV4-3 and TRBJ1-3; D is ambiguous. Germline V gene data show CDR1 as LGHNA and CDR2 as YSLEER. Trimming left V 4 bases short and J 0 bases short, with 10 bases between. The CDR3 runs 15 residues. The CDR3 sequence is CASSPLEGSGNTIYF. The CDR3 DNA reads as TGCGCCAGCAGCCCGTTGGAGGGCTCTGGAAACACCATATATTTT.

The chain couples TRBV9 to TRBJ1-2; a possible D gene is TRBD1 (5 bases). Trimming removed 8 bases at V and 2 bases at J, with 13 bases between. The CDR3 runs to 13 residues. CDR1 is SGDLS and CDR2 is YYNGEE in the germline V gene. The CDR3 coding sequence is TGTGCCAGTGCAGAACAGGTGAACTATGGCTACACCTTC. Amino acids: CASAEQVNYGYTF.

CDR3 sequence: CASSLGGVDGTQYF. For the CDR3, the DNA is TGTGCCAGCAGCCTTGGGGGGGTGGACGGGACCCAGTACTTC. The chain links TRBV5-6 to TRBJ2-5; 7 bases map to TRBD2. Unmatched junction bases numbered 10, after V lost 4 bases and J lost 7 bases. Germline CDR1 and CDR2: SGHDT and YYEEEE. The CDR3 sequence is 14 residues long.

The gene calls are TRBV19 and TRBJ1-4; a weak D match, TRBD1 (6 bases). CDR3 size: 14 residues. Germline lookup yields CDR1 LNHDA and CDR2 SQIVND (reference sequence). V gave up 11 bases and J gave up 4 bases, with 17 bases separating them. The CDR3 is CAAPGEGDNEKLFF. CDR3 coding DNA: TGTGCCGCCCCCGGAGAGGGGGATAATGAAAAACTGTTTTTT. Based on the CDR3 plus reference TRBV19 and TRBJ1-4, the full variable domain is DGGITQSPKYLFRKEGQNVTLSCEQNLNHDAMYWYRQDPGQGLRLIYYSQIVNDFQKGDIAEGYSVSREKKESFPLTVTSAQKNPTAFYLCAAPGEGDNEKLFFGSGTQLSVL.

The V and J genes are TRBV6-5 and TRBJ1-2; 7 bases map to TRBD1. Germline V gene sequence: CDR1 MNHEY, CDR2 SVGAGI. The junction had 15 bases not matched to a gene; V was cut back by 6 bases and J by 8 bases. This CDR3 is 15 amino acids long. This CDR3 reads CASSHGTDLMGGYTF. The CDR3 region has the DNA TGTGCCAGCAGCCACGGGACAGACCTGATGGGAGGCTACACCTTC.

This clone was counted a single time. Distinct nucleotide sequences in the sample also encode this CDR3. The gene calls are TRBV15 and TRBJ1-5; D may be TRBD1 (6 bases). Germline CDR1 LNHNV, CDR2 YYDKDF (reference sequence). The CDR3 is 13 residues long. The V end lost 4 bases, the J end lost 5 bases, and 9 bases lay between the germline ends. The chain's CDR3 is CATSTRGYQPQHF. The DNA for the CDR3 is TGTGCCACCAGCACAAGGGGGTATCAGCCCCAGCATTTT. Supplemented by reference TRBV15 and TRBJ1-5, the full variable domain reads DAMVIQNPRYQVTQFGKPVTLSCSQTLNHNVMYWYQQKSSQAPKLLFHYYDKDFNNEADTPDNFQSRRPNTSFCFLDIRSPGLGDTAMYLCATSTRGYQPQHFGDGTRLSIL.

A single count supports this clone. V gene TRBV19 combines with J gene TRBJ1-5, with 8 positions matching TRBD1. CDR1 is LNHDA, CDR2 SQIVND, per germline (reference sequence). V was clipped by 1 base and J by 7 bases; unmatched bases: 6. The CDR3 has 15 residues. The CDR3, as DNA: TGTGCCAGTAGTATAGTCCCAGGGGGCCAGCAGCCCCAGCATTTT. Translation: CASSIVPGGQQPQHF.

This chain joins TRBV10-2 and TRBJ2-3, with a weak D call TRBD1 (5 bases). V shed 4 bases and J shed 2 bases, with 13 bases lying between them. The CDR3 covers 15 residues. Germline V lookup: CDR1 WSHSY, CDR2 SAAADI. In DNA form, the CDR3 reads TGCGCCAGCAGTGTCCCGCCGACAGCCACAGATACGCAGTATTTT. This translates into CASSVPPTATDTQYF.

This clone was recorded once. The V call is TRBV7-9, the J call TRBJ2-7; possible D gene TRBD2, 6 bases. CDR1 and CDR2 from the germline V gene are SEHNR and FQNEAQ (reference sequence). This CDR3 has 15 residues. With 3 bases removed from V and 2 bases from J, the gap between germline ends came to 14 bases. In nucleotides, the CDR3 is TGTGCCAGCAGCTTCAGGGAGGCCCAAACCTACGAGCAGTACTTC. As protein: CASSFREAQTYEQYF.

The gene calls are TRBV19 and TRBJ1-5; D may be TRBD1 (5 bases). Germline loops: CDR1 LNHDA, CDR2 SQIVND (reference sequence). V was trimmed by 5 bases and J by 7 bases, leaving 12 bases between them. CDR3 length: 13 amino acids. The CDR3: CASSPGRAQPQHF. DNA for the CDR3: TGTGCCAGTAGTCCTGGCAGGGCCCAGCCCCAGCATTTT.

This chain uses TRBV5-4 with TRBJ2-1; 9 bases are a match to TRBD1. This CDR3 region has 15 residues. J was trimmed by 2 bases and V by 4 bases; bases with no gene match: 4. Germline V CDR1 and CDR2: SGHNT, YYREEE (reference sequence). The CDR3 reads CASSLGQGPYNEQFF. The CDR3 DNA follows: TGTGCCAGCAGCCTGGGACAGGGCCCCTACAATGAGCAGTTCTTC.

The chain carries TRBV5-1 and TRBJ2-1; TRBD2 might be the D (6 bases). Trimming cost V 4 bases and J 0 bases, with 11 bases left between them. CDR3 length: 15 amino acids. Per germline, CDR1 SGHRS and CDR2 YFSETQ. CDR3 coding DNA: TGCGCCAGCAGCCCGGGAGAGAGCTCCTACAATGAGCAGTTCTTC. It yields the protein CASSPGESSYNEQFF.

The chain employs TRBV18 and TRBJ1-5; D ambiguous. CDR3 size: 15 residues. Trimming shortened V by 3 bases and J by 0 bases, and 9 bases separated the two germline ends. CDR1 is KGHSH, CDR2 LQKENI, per germline. The CDR3 DNA reads as TGTGCCAGCTCACCGGGAGGGAATAGCAATCAGCCCCAGCATTTT. This encodes CASSPGGNSNQPQHF.

In its sample, this clone was seen a few times. The gene calls are TRBV7-9 and TRBJ2-7, with 10 bases that match TRBD1. The germline CDR1 and CDR2 sequences are SEHNR and FQNEAQ (reference sequence). The CDR3 extends over 16 amino acids. The trim removed 2 bases at V and 3 bases at J, leaving 7 bases unmatched. CDR3 sequence (DNA): TGTGCCAGCAGCTTACTCCGGGGACAGGGGAACTACGAGCAGTACTTC. Its translation is CASSLLRGQGNYEQYF.

This chain links TRBV5-4 with TRBJ2-7; 10 bases are shared with TRBD1. CDR1 is SGHNT and CDR2 is YYREEE in the germline V gene (reference sequence). The CDR3 is 15 amino acids. The junction had 7 bases not matched to a gene; V was cut back by 3 bases and J by 4 bases. CDR3 sequence reads: CASSSRDRGPYEQYV. CDR3 sequence (DNA): TGTGCCAGCAGCTCCCGGGACAGGGGACCGTACGAGCAGTACGTC.

V and J are TRBV4-1 and TRBJ2-1; unclear D gene. The CDR3 contains 17 residues. The germline V gene has CDR1 MGHRA and CDR2 YSYEKL. Trimming removed 0 bases at V and 0 bases at J, with 12 bases between. The CDR3 DNA reads TGCGCCAGCAGCCAAGATTCAAGGAGACTCTCCTACAATGAGCAGTTCTTC. This codes for CASSQDSRRLSYNEQFF.

The count of this clone is one. Other DNA variants within this sample encode the same CDR3. This sequence joins TRBV5-1 and TRBJ2-1; 9 bases are a match to TRBD2. Germline CDR1 and CDR2: SGHRS and YFSETQ. V was clipped by 2 bases and J by 9 bases; unmatched bases: 6. The CDR3 is made up of 14 amino acids. CDR3 residues: CASSLTSGSGEQFF. In nucleotides, the CDR3 is TGCGCCAGCAGCTTAACTAGCGGGTCAGGTGAGCAGTTCTTC.

V is TRBV6-5 and J is TRBJ2-7, with D perhaps matching TRBD2 (5 bases). The CDR3 loop spans 12 amino acids. Germline V lookup: CDR1 MNHEY, CDR2 SVGAGI. V lost 8 bases to trimming and J lost 3 bases, with 11 bases between them. The CDR3 spells CASSQGSYEQYF. The DNA for the CDR3 is TGTGCCAGCTCCCAAGGGAGCTACGAGCAGTACTTC.

This clone appeared a few times. This sequence joins TRBV6-5 and TRBJ1-5, with 8 positions matching TRBD1. The CDR3 runs to 15 residues. Germline V gene lookup returns CDR1 MNHEY and CDR2 SVGAGI. Germline trimming cut 5 bases from V and 6 bases from J; bases unmatched to any gene: 9. Here the CDR3 reads CASSPDRALGQPQHF. In DNA, the CDR3 is TGTGCCAGCAGTCCGGACAGGGCTCTAGGTCAGCCCCAGCATTTT.

The V call is TRBV19, the J call TRBJ2-2, with D tentatively TRBD1 (6 bases). Trimming cost V 6 bases and J 1 base, with 12 bases left between them. This CDR3 region has 15 residues. CDR1 is LNHDA and CDR2 is SQIVND in the germline V gene (reference sequence). CDR3: CASSPGHLNTGELFF. CDR3 DNA sequence: TGTGCCAGTAGCCCGGGACACTTGAACACCGGGGAGCTGTTTTTT.

The chain uses TRBV5-4 and TRBJ2-7; 7 bases map to TRBD2. J lost 1 base, V lost 0 bases, and 4 bases had no gene match. From germline, CDR1 is SGHNT and CDR2 YYREEE (reference sequence). The CDR3 extends over 15 amino acids. The CDR3 sequence: CASSLGGEGSYEQYF. CDR3 nucleotides: TGTGCCAGCAGCTTGGGCGGGGAGGGATCCTACGAGCAGTACTTC.

The V and J genes are TRBV6-5 and TRBJ2-2; 8 bases align to TRBD1. CDR3 length: 15 amino acids. The junction had 7 bases not matched to a gene; V was cut back by 8 bases and J by 2 bases. From germline, CDR1 is MNHEY and CDR2 SVGAGI. In DNA, the CDR3 is TGTGCCAGCTGGGAGACAGGGGTCAACACCGGGGAGCTGTTTTTT. Its translation is CASWETGVNTGELFF.

The gene calls are TRBV2 and TRBJ2-5; a weak D match, TRBD2 (5 bases). Deletions cut 5 bases from V and 7 bases from J, with 17 bases between. This CDR3 comprises 14 residues. Per the germline V gene, CDR1 is SNHLY and CDR2 is FYNNEI. CDR3: CASSPGIPLGTQYF. The CDR3 DNA is TGTGCCAGCAGTCCCGGGATCCCGTTAGGGACCCAGTACTTC. Full variable domain (missing parts from reference TRBV2 and TRBJ2-5): EPEVTQTPSHQVTQMGQEVILRCVPISNHLYFYWYRQILGQKVEFLVSFYNNEISEKSEIFDDQFSVERPDGSNFTLKIRSTKLEDSAMYFCASSPGIPLGTQYFGPGTRLLVL.

Worth noting for this clone: Other DNA variants within this sample encode the same CDR3. The rearrangement links TRBV5-1 to TRBJ1-1, with D perhaps TRBD1 (5 bases). CDR3 length equals 14 residues. Trimming took off 1 base at V and 2 bases at J, with 9 bases between the two ends. CDR1 is SGHRS and CDR2 is YFSETQ in the germline V gene. CDR3 loop: CASSLQGRNTEAFF. Written as DNA, the CDR3 is TGCGCCAGCAGCTTGCAGGGCCGCAACACTGAAGCTTTCTTT.

The chain joins TRBV7-8 to TRBJ2-7; 10 positions match TRBD2. Germline trimming cut 0 bases from V and 2 bases from J; bases unmatched to any gene: 7. This CDR3 spans 17 amino acids. Per germline, CDR1 SGHVS and CDR2 FQNEAQ. The CDR3 nucleotides read TGTGCCAGCAGCTTAGCAATTCGGACTAGCGGAACCTACGAGCAGTACTTC. It translates to CASSLAIRTSGTYEQYF.

This chain uses TRBV4-1 with TRBJ1-4; D perhaps matches TRBD1 (5 bases). Trimming stripped 1 base from V and 5 bases from J, with 11 bases between. Germline CDR1 reads MGHRA; CDR2 reads YSYEKL. The CDR3 is 15 residues long. The CDR3 DNA reads as TGCGCCAGCAGCCAAGGGTGGGGACTCAATGAAAAACTGTTTTTT. As protein: CASSQGWGLNEKLFF.